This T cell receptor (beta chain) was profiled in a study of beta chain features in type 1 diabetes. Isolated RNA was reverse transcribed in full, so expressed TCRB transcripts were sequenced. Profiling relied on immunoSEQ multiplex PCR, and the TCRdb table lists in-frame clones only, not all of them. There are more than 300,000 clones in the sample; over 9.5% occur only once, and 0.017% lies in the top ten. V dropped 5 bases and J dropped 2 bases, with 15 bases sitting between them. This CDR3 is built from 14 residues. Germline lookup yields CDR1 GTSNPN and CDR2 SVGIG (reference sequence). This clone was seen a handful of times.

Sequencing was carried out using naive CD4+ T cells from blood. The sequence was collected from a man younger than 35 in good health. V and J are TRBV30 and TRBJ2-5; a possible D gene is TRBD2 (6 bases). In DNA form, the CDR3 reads TGTGCCTGGGTTCAGCGGGCCACACAAGAGACCCAGTACTTC. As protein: CAWVQRATQETQYF.